This T cell receptor (beta chain) was profiled in a study of cytomegalovirus exposure and HLA in healthy donors. About this clone itself: One end of the junction fails to match germline, which may point to a read error.

The study ran its PCR with 60 Vbeta and 13 Jbeta primers. Data came from immunoSEQ multiplex PCR; TCRdb stores just in-frame clones and leaves some out. In the table there are around 80,000 clones, 70% to 80% of which are singletons. There are 13 residues in the CDR3. Germline CDR1 SGHTS, CDR2 YDEGEE. The sequencing sample was made of PBMCs. This TCR was recovered from a man aged 35-49 years in good health and CMV-seropositive. This sequence joins TRBV5-8 and TRBJ1-1, with 9 bases identical to TRBD1. The CDR3 nucleotides are TGTGCCTTCAACAGGGGGCGGAACGCTGAAGCTTTCTTT. Amino acid sequence: CAFNRGRNAEAFF.